This T cell receptor beta chain was captured in a study of T cell responses to AZD1222 COVID-19 vaccine. Study-level results: Mapped onto spike, vaccine-associated CD4 TCRs spanned it and were dominant at 160-218 and 743-854. White British ancestry dominated among donors, who included more females, and clonal diversity was possibly underestimated. Just a handful of AZD1222 recipients tested seropositive at baseline.

With 0 bases removed from V and 0 bases from J, the gap between germline ends came to 4 bases. The CDR3 sequence is 15 residues long. The germline CDR1 and CDR2 sequences are SGHNT and YYREEE (reference sequence). Clones were sequenced by immunoSEQ multiplex PCR, and TCRdb holds only the in-frame ones, with some missing. The data contain some 110,000 clones, more than 70% of them seen just once; the ten biggest clones take up less than 9.5%. The sample holds a few counts of this clone. The target antigen is unknown. Sample: peripheral blood, taken on day 0 of AZD1222 vaccination. The TCR was taken from an adult in good health. This chain connects TRBV5-4 to TRBJ2-6; D uncertain. CDR3 residues: CASSLDGSGANVLTF. Written as DNA, the CDR3 is TGTGCCAGCAGCTTGGACGGCTCTGGGGCCAACGTCCTGACTTTC.